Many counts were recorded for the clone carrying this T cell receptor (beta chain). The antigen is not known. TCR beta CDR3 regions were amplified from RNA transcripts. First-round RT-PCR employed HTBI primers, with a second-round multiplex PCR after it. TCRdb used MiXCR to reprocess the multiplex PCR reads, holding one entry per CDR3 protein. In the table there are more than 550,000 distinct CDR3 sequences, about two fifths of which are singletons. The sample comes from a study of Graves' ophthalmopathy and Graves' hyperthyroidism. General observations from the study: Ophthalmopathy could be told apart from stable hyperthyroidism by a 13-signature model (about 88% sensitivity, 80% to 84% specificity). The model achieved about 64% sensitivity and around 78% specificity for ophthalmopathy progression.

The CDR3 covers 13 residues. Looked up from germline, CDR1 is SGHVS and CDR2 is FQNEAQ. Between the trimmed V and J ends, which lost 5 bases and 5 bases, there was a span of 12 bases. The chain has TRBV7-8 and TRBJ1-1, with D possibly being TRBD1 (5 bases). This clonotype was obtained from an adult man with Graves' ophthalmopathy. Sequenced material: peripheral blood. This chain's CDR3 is CASSESGGTEAFF. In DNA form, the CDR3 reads TGTGCCAGCAGCGAGAGTGGGGGTACTGAAGCTTTCTTT.